One and the same sample provided the 9 T cell receptor beta chains below, sequenced in a study of spatial heterogeneity in lung cancer. TCRdb itself ran the 5' RACE reads through MiXCR, one entry per CDR3 protein. The sample lists 85,000 to 100,000 distinct CDR3 sequences; approximately 12% were seen once. Time point: sample taken at primary tumor resection. This specimen was PBMCs, taken at surgery. The receptors originated from a male donor with early-stage non-small cell lung cancer.

This clonotype was recorded once. Germline is not matched at one junction end, which may reflect a read error. The chain joins TRBV27 to TRBJ1-1, with D hard to call. CDR1 is MNHEY and CDR2 is SMNVEV in the germline V gene (reference sequence). The CDR3 has 13 amino acids. CDR3 in DNA: TGTGCCTGCAGTTTAACAGTGAACACTGAAGCTTTCTTT. It specifies CACSLTVNTEAFF.

The chain employs TRBV5-1 and TRBJ1-1; TRBD1 matches at 9 bases. The germline gives CDR1 SGHRS, CDR2 YFSETQ. CDR3 size: 16 residues. Trimming took 0 bases from V and 6 from J; bases not matched to a gene: 9. The CDR3 nucleotides are TGCGCCAGCAGCTTGGAGTACAGGGGGCGGAATGCTGAAGCTTTCTTT. Its protein product is CASSLEYRGRNAEAFF.

This clonotype was recorded at least ten times. V gene TRBV7-2 combines with J gene TRBJ2-1; possibly TRBD2 for D (6 bases). The CDR3 loop spans 14 amino acids. The germline gives CDR1 SGHTA, CDR2 FQGNSA. V was clipped by 4 bases and J by 10 bases, with 17 bases between them. CDR3 amino acids: CASSSAGTLGEQFF. CDR3 bases: TGTGCCAGCAGCTCCGCGGGGACCCTGGGGGAGCAGTTCTTC.

The V and J genes are TRBV6-1 and TRBJ2-4; D is unresolved. Germline values: CDR1 MNHNS, CDR2 SASEGT. Between the trimmed V and J ends, which lost 10 bases and 3 bases, there was a span of 13 bases. The CDR3 contains 13 residues. The CDR3 DNA sequence: TGTGCCACCACCGATCGAGGCAAAAACATTCAGTACTTC. Translated, it gives CATTDRGKNIQYF.

Only a few counts were recorded for this clonotype. This sequence joins TRBV7-9 and TRBJ1-5, with D tentatively TRBD1 (5 bases). This CDR3 region has 12 residues. Germline assignment: CDR1 SEHNR and CDR2 FQNEAQ (reference sequence). The ends were cut back, 4 bases at V and 6 bases at J, with 7 bases in the middle. The CDR3 here is CASSSDSQPQHF. CDR3 coding DNA: TGTGCCAGCAGCTCCGACAGTCAGCCCCAGCATTTT.

Many counts were recorded for this clonotype. V is TRBV28 and J is TRBJ2-6; D is uncertain. The CDR3 runs 14 residues. The V end lost 5 bases, the J end lost 0 bases, and 5 bases lay between the germline ends. Per the germline V gene, CDR1 is MDHEN and CDR2 is SYDVKM. The CDR3 DNA reads TGTGCCAGCAGTACCAACTCTGGGGCCAACGTCCTGACTTTC. Encoded protein: CASSTNSGANVLTF.

V is TRBV27 and J is TRBJ2-7; 8 nucleotides match TRBD1. With V trimmed by 5 bases and J by 3 bases, 9 bases remained unmatched. The CDR3 is made up of 15 amino acids. Looked up from germline, CDR1 is MNHEY and CDR2 is SMNVEV (reference sequence). CDR3 region: CASSPQGQEFYEQYF. CDR3 bases: TGTGCCAGCAGTCCCCAGGGACAGGAGTTCTACGAGCAGTACTTC.

This clonotype was seen repeatedly, ten times or more. The chain joins TRBV5-1 to TRBJ2-7; D call uncertain. Germline assignment: CDR1 SGHRS and CDR2 YFSETQ. The length of the CDR3 is 17 residues. The V end was cut by 1 base, the J end by 3 bases, with 20 bases between. The CDR3 here is CASSLQTGAVTIYEQYF. In DNA form, the CDR3 reads TGCGCCAGCAGCTTGCAGACGGGCGCCGTTACAATCTACGAGCAGTACTTC.

The rearrangement joins TRBV12-3 or TRBV12-4 to TRBJ2-7; no clear D. V lost 5 bases, J lost 7 bases, and 9 bases lay in between. The CDR3 has 11 amino acids. CDR3 sequence: CASSLLGEQYF. In DNA form, the CDR3 reads TGTGCCAGCAGTCTCCTGGGGGAGCAGTACTTC.